This T cell receptor (beta chain) emerged from a study of a mutant IDH1 vaccine in newly diagnosed glioma. Across the whole study: Vaccine administration was initiated 4-6 weeks following radiotherapy alone, or with temozolomide cycles.

Clones were read by immunoSEQ multiplex PCR, and TCRdb kept only the in-frame ones, dropping some. The repertoire consists of roughly 40,000 clones, with 83% occurring once and the leading ten covering 5.1%. Findings and limits, study-wide: The occurrence of vaccine-induced immune responses was seen in 93.3% of patients.

As for this clone: Its antigen is not known.

CDR1 is MDHEN, CDR2 SYDVKM, per germline. The CDR3 runs to 14 residues. V lost 10 bases to trimming and J lost 5 bases; unmatched junction nucleotides: 9. Time point described: week 35, safety follow-up. A 20-mer mutant IDH1 peptide at 300 ug was injected subcutaneously with topical imiquimod. The vaccination schedule gave patients eight doses in weeks 1, 3, 5, 7, 11, 15, 19 and 23. V usage is TRBV28 and J usage is TRBJ2-5, with 11 positions matching TRBD1. The sequencing used PBMCs, collected from a glioma patient whose treatment included an IDH1 peptide vaccine. This receptor was identified in a woman aged 50 to 60 with glioma. CDR3 loop: CATNGQGAWETQYF. The CDR3 DNA follows: TGTGCCACCAACGGACAGGGGGCGTGGGAGACCCAGTACTTC.